These 18 T cell receptor beta chains were all obtained from the same sample, sequenced in a study of patients and donors after allogeneic stem cell transplantation. TCRdb independently ran MiXCR on the RT-PCR reads; one entry per CDR3 protein. In the table there are about a million distinct CDR3 sequences, approximately 19% of which are singletons. Material: blood, either unsorted or a sorted T cell fraction (not recorded which). Receptor source: a human donor who was either an allogeneic HSCT recipient or a stem cell or donor lymphocyte infusion donor (not recorded which). It is not recorded whose cells these are; they may come from a transplant donor.

The chain carries TRBV12-3 or TRBV12-4 and TRBJ2-7; TRBD2 agrees at 7 bases. The CDR3 is made up of 17 amino acids. V shed 3 bases, J shed 0 bases, and the junction held 11 bases outside the gene matches. The CDR3 bases are TGTGCCAGCAGTTTGTTGGGAGCTAGCGGAAACTCCTACGAGCAGTACTTC. Amino acid sequence: CASSLLGASGNSYEQYF.

This sequence joins TRBV24-1 and TRBJ2-1; D perhaps matches TRBD2 (5 bases). Trimming stripped 1 base from V and 8 bases from J, with 14 bases between. The germline V gene has CDR1 KGHDR and CDR2 SFDVKD. CDR3 size: 15 residues. CDR3 region: CATSDFRAPGDEQFF. DNA for the CDR3: TGTGCCACCAGTGATTTCCGGGCTCCCGGGGATGAGCAGTTCTTC.

There are a few counts of this clonotype. This chain joins TRBV5-4 and TRBJ2-1; TRBD2 aligns across 7 bases. The CDR3 totals 15 residues. J lost 5 bases, V lost 3 bases, and 8 bases had no gene match. Looked up from germline, CDR1 is SGHNT and CDR2 is YYREEE (reference sequence). CDR3: CASSSPPGGDNEQFF. Written as DNA, the CDR3 is TGTGCCAGCAGCTCCCCCCCGGGGGGAGACAATGAGCAGTTCTTC. The variable domain in full, completed from reference TRBV5-4 and TRBJ2-1, reads ETGVTQSPTHLIKTRGQQVTLRCSSQSGHNTVSWYQQALGQGPQFIFQYYREEENGRGNFPPRFSGLQFPNYSSELNVNALELDDSALYLCASSSPPGGDNEQFFGPGTRLTVL.

J is TRBJ2-3 and V is TRBV5-1, with a weak D call TRBD1 (6 bases). Trimming removed 5 bases from V and 2 bases from J, with 18 bases in between. The V gene's germline CDR1 is SGHRS and CDR2 YFSETQ. The CDR3 length is 16 residues. CDR3 nucleotides: TGCGCCAGCAGACCACAGGGTCTTAAGGTCACAGATACGCAGTATTTT. Its translation: CASRPQGLKVTDTQYF.

This clonotype came up a few times. The chain combines TRBV20-1 with TRBJ2-7, with D possibly matching TRBD2 (5 bases). The CDR3 totals 12 residues. Germline CDR1 and CDR2: DFQATT and SNEGSKA (reference sequence). The ends were cut back, 6 bases at V and 3 bases at J, with 12 bases in the middle. The DNA of the CDR3 is TGCAGTGCCTGGGTCGGGGACTACGAGCAGTACTTC. Its translation: CSAWVGDYEQYF.

The V and J genes are TRBV20-1 and TRBJ2-3; D possibly corresponds to TRBD1 (5 bases). V was trimmed by 3 bases and J by 6 bases, leaving 7 bases between them. The length of the CDR3 is 11 residues. CDR1 and CDR2 (germline): DFQATT, SNEGSKA (reference sequence). The CDR3 DNA reads as TGCAGTGCTAGTTACAGGGATACGCAGTATTTT. Translated: CSASYRDTQYF.

This clonotype was seen only a few times. CDR3 amino acids: CASSAELGAGQPQHF. Written as DNA, the CDR3 is TGCGCCAGCAGCGCGGAATTGGGGGCCGGGCAGCCCCAGCATTTT. The chain recombines TRBV5-1 with TRBJ1-5; perhaps TRBD1 as D (6 bases). The germline V gene has CDR1 SGHRS and CDR2 YFSETQ. This CDR3 region has 15 residues. V lost 4 bases, J lost 7 bases, and 18 bases lay in between. The full variable domain, completed using reference TRBV5-1 and TRBJ1-5, is KAGVTQTPRYLIKTRGQQVTLSCSPISGHRSVSWYQQTPGQGLQFLFEYFSETQRNKGNFPGRFSGRQFSNSRSEMNVSTLELGDSALYLCASSAELGAGQPQHFGDGTRLSIL.

The gene calls are TRBV7-9 and TRBJ1-2; D is undetermined. Germline V gives CDR1 SEHNR, CDR2 FQNEAQ (reference sequence). This CDR3 contains 16 residues. Trimming removed 5 bases at V and 4 bases at J, with 20 bases between. The CDR3 protein is CASSPGDRGDSYGYTF. Here the CDR3 DNA reads TGTGCCAGCAGCCCAGGAGATCGAGGAGACTCCTATGGCTACACCTTC. Variable domain in full (rest from reference TRBV7-9 and TRBJ1-2): DTGVSQNPRHKITKRGQNVTFRCDPISEHNRLYWYRQTLGQGPEFLTYFQNEAQLEKSRLLSDRFSAERPKGSFSTLEIQRTEQGDSAMYLCASSPGDRGDSYGYTFGSGTRLTVV.

V and J are TRBV6-1 and TRBJ1-1; no reliable D call. Looked up from germline, CDR1 is MNHNS and CDR2 is SASEGT. V lost 4 bases and J lost 7, with 10 bases in between. CDR3 size: 12 residues. CDR3 loop: CASSVPNSEAFF. The CDR3 DNA is TGTGCCAGCAGTGTCCCCAATAGTGAAGCTTTCTTT.

This clonotype has ten or more counts. This chain joins TRBV4-1 and TRBJ2-1; 10 bases agree with TRBD1. The trim removed 0 bases at V and 0 bases at J, leaving 14 bases unmatched. This CDR3 comprises 21 residues. CDR1 is MGHRA, CDR2 YSYEKL, per germline. The CDR3 spells CASSQDRRDRGYTSSYNEQFF. The DNA for the CDR3 is TGCGCCAGCAGCCAAGATCGTCGGGACAGGGGTTACACTAGCTCCTACAATGAGCAGTTCTTC.

This clonotype was counted a few times. V usage is TRBV5-6 and J usage is TRBJ2-1, with D maybe TRBD1 (6 bases). Germline V lookup: CDR1 SGHDT, CDR2 YYEEEE. Trimming shortened V by 1 base and J by 6 bases, and 14 bases separated the two germline ends. This CDR3 has 15 amino acids. The CDR3 DNA reads TGTGCCAGCAGCTTGCAAGGCAGGGGCGGCAATGAGCAGTTCTTC. Amino acids: CASSLQGRGGNEQFF.

A few counts support this clonotype. The rearrangement links TRBV6-1 to TRBJ1-4, with 9 nucleotides matching TRBD1. The germline V gene encodes CDR1 MNHNS and CDR2 SASEGT. The CDR3 runs to 15 residues. The V gene end was trimmed by 9 bases and the J gene end by 8 bases; junction bases not matched to a gene: 13. As DNA, the CDR3 is TGTGCCAGTACCGCGGACAGGGGACCAGGCGAAAAACTGTTTTTT. Its translation is CASTADRGPGEKLFF.

This clonotype appeared a few times. The CDR3 loop is CSARGTGASRGYTF. DNA for the CDR3: TGCAGTGCTAGGGGGACAGGGGCTTCCCGGGGCTACACCTTC. This rearrangement joins TRBV20-1 to TRBJ1-2; 10 positions match TRBD1. CDR1 and CDR2 (germline): DFQATT, SNEGSKA (reference sequence). This CDR3 is built from 14 residues. V shed 3 bases, J shed 8 bases, and the junction held 9 bases outside the gene matches.

This clonotype was seen a handful of times. The chain employs TRBV5-1 and TRBJ1-2; D ambiguous. Trimming took 4 bases from V and 7 from J, leaving 14 bases between them. CDR1 SGHRS and CDR2 YFSETQ come from the germline V gene. This CDR3 is 13 amino acids long. CDR3 residues: CASSPREGSGYTF. Here the CDR3 DNA reads TGCGCCAGCAGCCCGAGGGAAGGGAGTGGCTACACCTTC.

The CDR3 here is CASLNSPLMQGYNEQFF. The CDR3 nucleotides are TGTGCCAGTCTCAACTCTCCTCTAATGCAGGGGTACAATGAGCAGTTCTTC. This chain uses TRBV6-2 or TRBV6-3 with TRBJ2-1, with a tentative D call TRBD1 (6 bases). Germline loops: CDR1 MNHEY, CDR2 SVGEGT. Trimming removed 9 bases at V and 4 bases at J, with 25 bases between. This CDR3 has 17 residues.

V usage is TRBV20-1 and J usage is TRBJ2-7, with 8 bases identical to TRBD1. Unmatched junction bases numbered 5, after V lost 0 bases and J lost 4 bases. Germline V CDR1 and CDR2: DFQATT, SNEGSKA (reference sequence). The CDR3 length is 14 residues. CDR3 DNA: TGCAGTGCTAGAGACAGGACAGGGAAGTACGAGCAGTACTTC. It translates to CSARDRTGKYEQYF.

This clonotype has a handful of counts. The chain uses TRBV5-1 and TRBJ2-1; 8 nucleotides match TRBD2. With 2 bases clipped from V and 0 bases from J, the junction kept 16 bases outside the gene matches. The CDR3 is 20 amino acids. CDR1 is SGHRS and CDR2 is YFSETQ in the germline V gene. This CDR3 reads CASSLTILREVPFSYNEQFF. For the CDR3, the DNA is TGCGCCAGCAGCTTAACGATATTGCGGGAGGTACCCTTCTCCTACAATGAGCAGTTCTTC. Full variable domain (rest looked up from reference TRBV5-1 and TRBJ2-1): KAGVTQTPRYLIKTRGQQVTLSCSPISGHRSVSWYQQTPGQGLQFLFEYFSETQRNKGNFPGRFSGRQFSNSRSEMNVSTLELGDSALYLCASSLTILREVPFSYNEQFFGPGTRLTVL.

This chain uses TRBV6-1 with TRBJ1-3; tentative D call: TRBD1 (5 bases). Looked up from germline, CDR1 is MNHNS and CDR2 is SASEGT. V lost 5 bases and J lost 2, with 10 bases in between. The CDR3 extends over 14 amino acids. CDR3 DNA sequence: TGTGCCAGCAGTCAAGGGGCTCCTGGAAACACCATATATTTT. Protein: CASSQGAPGNTIYF.